Detailed here is one TCR beta chain. The antigen is undetermined. This sample was included in a study of T cell responses to AZD1222 COVID-19 vaccine. The CDR3 length is 15 residues. V shed 5 bases and J 5 bases; nucleotides not matched to a gene: 7. Per germline, CDR1 MDHEN and CDR2 SYDVKM. Notes on the study in general: Spike-specific TCR breadth and depth both grew after two AZD1222 doses.

Profiling relied on immunoSEQ multiplex PCR, and the TCRdb table lists in-frame clones only, not all of them. The sample has some 120,000 clones, 70% to 90% seen once. The sequence derives from an adult in good health. Sample: peripheral blood, taken on day 0 of MenACWY control vaccination. This sequence joins TRBV28 and TRBJ2-5; 11 bases agree with TRBD1. CDR3 sequence (DNA): TGTGCCAGCAGTGCAATCCGGGACAGGGGGGAGACCCAGTACTTC. It translates to CASSAIRDRGETQYF.